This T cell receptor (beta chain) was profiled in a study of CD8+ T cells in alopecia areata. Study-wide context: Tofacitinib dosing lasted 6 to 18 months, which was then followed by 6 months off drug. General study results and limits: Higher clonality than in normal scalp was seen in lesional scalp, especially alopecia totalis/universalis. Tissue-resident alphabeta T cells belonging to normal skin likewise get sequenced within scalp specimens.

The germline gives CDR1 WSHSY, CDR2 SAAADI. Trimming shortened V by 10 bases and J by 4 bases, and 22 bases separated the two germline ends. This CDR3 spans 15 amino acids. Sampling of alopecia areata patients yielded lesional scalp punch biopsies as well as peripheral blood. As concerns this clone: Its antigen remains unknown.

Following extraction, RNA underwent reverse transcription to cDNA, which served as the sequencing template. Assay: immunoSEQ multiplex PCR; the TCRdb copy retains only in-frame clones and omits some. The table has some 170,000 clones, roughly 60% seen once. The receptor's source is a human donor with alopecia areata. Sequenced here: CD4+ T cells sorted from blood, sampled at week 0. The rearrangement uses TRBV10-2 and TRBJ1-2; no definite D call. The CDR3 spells CATDPGPKGLYGYTF. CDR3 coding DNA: TGCGCCACCGACCCTGGCCCAAAGGGTCTCTATGGCTACACCTTC.